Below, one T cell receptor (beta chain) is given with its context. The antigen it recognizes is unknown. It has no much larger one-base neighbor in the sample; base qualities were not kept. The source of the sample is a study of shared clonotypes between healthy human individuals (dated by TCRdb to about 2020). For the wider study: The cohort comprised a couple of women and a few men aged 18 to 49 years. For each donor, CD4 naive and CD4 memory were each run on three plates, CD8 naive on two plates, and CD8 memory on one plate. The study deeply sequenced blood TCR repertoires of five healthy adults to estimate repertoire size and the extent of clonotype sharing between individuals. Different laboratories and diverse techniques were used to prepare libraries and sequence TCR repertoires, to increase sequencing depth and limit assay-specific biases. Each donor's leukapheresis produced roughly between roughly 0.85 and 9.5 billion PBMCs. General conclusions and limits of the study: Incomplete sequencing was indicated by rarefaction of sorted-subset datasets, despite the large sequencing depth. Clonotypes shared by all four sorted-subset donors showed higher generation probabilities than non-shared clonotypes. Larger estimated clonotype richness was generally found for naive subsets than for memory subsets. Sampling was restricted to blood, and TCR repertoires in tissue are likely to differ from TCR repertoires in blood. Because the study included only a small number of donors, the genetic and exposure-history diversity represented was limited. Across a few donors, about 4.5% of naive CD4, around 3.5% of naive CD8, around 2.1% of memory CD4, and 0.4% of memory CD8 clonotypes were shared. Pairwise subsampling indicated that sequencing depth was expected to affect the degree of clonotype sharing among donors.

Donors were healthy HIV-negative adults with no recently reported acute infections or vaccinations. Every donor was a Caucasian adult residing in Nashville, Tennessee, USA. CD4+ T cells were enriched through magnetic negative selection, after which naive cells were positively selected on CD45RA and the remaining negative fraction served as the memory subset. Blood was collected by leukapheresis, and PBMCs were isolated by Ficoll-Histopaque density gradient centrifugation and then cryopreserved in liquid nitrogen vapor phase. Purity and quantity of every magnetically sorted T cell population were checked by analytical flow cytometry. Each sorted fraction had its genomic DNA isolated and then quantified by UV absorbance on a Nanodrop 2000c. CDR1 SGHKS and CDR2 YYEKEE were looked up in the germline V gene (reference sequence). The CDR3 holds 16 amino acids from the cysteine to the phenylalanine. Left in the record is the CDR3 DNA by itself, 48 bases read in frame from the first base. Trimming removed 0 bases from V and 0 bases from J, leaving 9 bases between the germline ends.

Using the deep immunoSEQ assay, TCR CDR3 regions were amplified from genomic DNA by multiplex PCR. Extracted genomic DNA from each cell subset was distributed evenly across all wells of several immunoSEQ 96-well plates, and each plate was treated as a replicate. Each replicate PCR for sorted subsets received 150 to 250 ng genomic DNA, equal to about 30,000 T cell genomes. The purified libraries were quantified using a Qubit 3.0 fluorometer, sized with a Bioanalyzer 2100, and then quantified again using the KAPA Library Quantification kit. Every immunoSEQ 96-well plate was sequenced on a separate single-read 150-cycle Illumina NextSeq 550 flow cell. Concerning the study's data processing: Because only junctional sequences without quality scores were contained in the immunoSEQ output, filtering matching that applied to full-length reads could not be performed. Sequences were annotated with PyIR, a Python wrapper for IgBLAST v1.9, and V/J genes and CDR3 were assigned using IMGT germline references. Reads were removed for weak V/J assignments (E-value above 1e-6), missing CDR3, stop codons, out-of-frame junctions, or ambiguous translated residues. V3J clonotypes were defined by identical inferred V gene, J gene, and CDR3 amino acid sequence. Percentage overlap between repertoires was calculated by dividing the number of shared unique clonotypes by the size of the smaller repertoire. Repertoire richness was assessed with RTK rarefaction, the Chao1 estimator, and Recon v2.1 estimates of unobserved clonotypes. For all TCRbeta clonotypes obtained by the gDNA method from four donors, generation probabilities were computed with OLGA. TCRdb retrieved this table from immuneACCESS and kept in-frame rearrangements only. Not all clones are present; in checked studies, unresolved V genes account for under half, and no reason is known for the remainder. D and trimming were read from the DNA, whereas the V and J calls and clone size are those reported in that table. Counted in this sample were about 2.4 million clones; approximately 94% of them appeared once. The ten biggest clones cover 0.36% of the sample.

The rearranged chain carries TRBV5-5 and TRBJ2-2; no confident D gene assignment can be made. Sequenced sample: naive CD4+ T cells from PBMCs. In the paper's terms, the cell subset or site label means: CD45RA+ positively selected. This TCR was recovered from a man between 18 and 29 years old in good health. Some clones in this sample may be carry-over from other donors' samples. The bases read TGTGCCAGCAGCTTGGATATGGGAACGAACACCGGGGAGCTGTTTTTT. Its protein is CASSLDMGTNTGELFF.